These 28 T cell receptor beta chains were all obtained from the same sample, sequenced in a study of T cell responses to AZD1222 COVID-19 vaccine. Profiling relied on immunoSEQ multiplex PCR, and the TCRdb table lists in-frame clones only, not all of them. The profile shows some 110,000 clones, around 88% of them singletons. The sample in question was peripheral blood, obtained on day 0 of AZD1222 vaccination. These receptors came from an adult in good health.

The rearrangement links TRBV21-1 to TRBJ1-5; the table gives TRBD1 as D, unverified against the DNA. TRBV21-1 is shown as a pseudogene. The CDR3 length is 18 residues. CDR3 in DNA: TGTGCCAGCAGCAAAGCGTGGGACAGGTTTTCAGGCAATCAGCCCCAGCATTTT. This sequence encodes CASSKAWDRFSGNQPQHF.

This clone has a single count. J is TRBJ2-5 and V is TRBV7-2, with 7 positions matching TRBD1. Per germline, CDR1 SGHTA and CDR2 FQGNSA. This CDR3 contains 14 residues. The trim removed 0 bases at V and 5 bases at J, leaving 3 bases unmatched. The CDR3 reads CASSLAGGGETQYF. The CDR3 region has the DNA TGTGCCAGCAGCTTAGCAGGGGGCGGGGAGACCCAGTACTTC.

The chain is built from TRBV13 and TRBJ2-1, with 14 bases fitting TRBD2. Trimming cost V 3 bases and J 7 bases; bases outside gene matches: 2. Germline CDR1 PRHDT, CDR2 FYEKMQ (reference sequence). CDR3 size: 15 residues. CDR3 sequence (DNA): TGTGCCAGCAGCTTGACTAGCGGGAGGGTGAATGAGCAGTTCTTC. Translating it yields CASSLTSGRVNEQFF.

V and J are TRBV6-2 or TRBV6-3 and TRBJ2-2; perhaps D is TRBD1 or TRBD2 (5 bases each). CDR1 is MNHEY, CDR2 SVGEGT, per germline. The CDR3 extends over 15 amino acids. V was cut by 4 bases and J by 5 bases, with 14 bases left in between. CDR3 loop: CASSSGAGNTGELFF. The CDR3 DNA sequence: TGTGCCAGCAGTTCCGGGGCAGGGAATACCGGGGAGCTGTTTTTT.

V and J are TRBV12-3 or TRBV12-4 and TRBJ2-7, with D possibly being TRBD1 or TRBD2 (7 bases each). The CDR3 is 13 residues long. Between the trimmed V and J ends, which lost 3 bases and 4 bases, there was a span of 10 bases. The CDR3, as DNA: TGTGCCAGCAGTTTCCAGGGGGGGTACGAGCAGTACTTC. Protein sequence: CASSFQGGYEQYF.

DNA of the CDR3: TGTGCCAGCAGTGTAACCTACCGGGACAGGGGGCGCCGGGATCAGCCCCAGCATTTT. Its protein is CASSVTYRDRGRRDQPQHF. V is TRBV6-1 and J is TRBJ1-5; TRBD1 aligns across 12 bases. CDR1 and CDR2 (germline): MNHNS, SASEGT. The CDR3 length is 19 residues. V was pared by 4 bases and J by 5 bases, with 15 bases of the junction left unmatched.

The chain links TRBV6-6 to TRBJ1-3; 7 nucleotides agree with TRBD1. CDR1 and CDR2 (germline): MNHNY, SVGAGI (reference sequence). After removal of 0 bases from V and 4 bases from J, the junction contained 6 bases not matched to a gene. This CDR3 contains 16 residues. In DNA form, the CDR3 reads TGTGCCAGCAGTTACTCAAGACAGGGTTCAGGAAACACCATATATTTT. It yields the protein CASSYSRQGSGNTIYF.

CDR3 bases: TGTGCCAGCAGTTATGAGTTATGGATGGCGGAGAACACTGAAGCTTTCTTT. Residues: CASSYELWMAENTEAFF. V usage is TRBV6-2 or TRBV6-3 and J usage is TRBJ1-1; D is ambiguous. V lost 3 bases and J 1 base, leaving 18 bases between the germline ends. The CDR3 totals 17 residues. From germline, CDR1 is MNHEY and CDR2 SVGEGT.

The V call is TRBV5-4, the J call TRBJ1-3; TRBD1 agrees at 7 bases. The CDR3 runs to 16 residues. Germline-derived CDR1 and CDR2 are SGHNT and YYREEE (reference sequence). V was pared by 0 bases and J by 4 bases, with 7 bases of the junction left unmatched. This CDR3 reads CASSLALGGNGNTIYF. Here the CDR3 DNA reads TGTGCCAGCAGCTTGGCCCTAGGGGGCAACGGAAACACCATATATTTT.

The chain has TRBV28 and TRBJ2-7, with TRBD1 matching 9 bases. Germline assignment: CDR1 MDHEN and CDR2 SYDVKM. V shed 6 bases, J shed 2 bases, and the junction held 8 bases outside the gene matches. The CDR3 consists of 15 residues. The CDR3 coding sequence is TGTGCCAGCAGGGGGACAGGGCAAGGGGCCTACGAGCAGTACTTC. This sequence encodes CASRGTGQGAYEQYF.

This clone was recorded once. The chain is built from TRBV7-3 and TRBJ1-1, with a possible D match to TRBD1 (6 bases). The CDR3 totals 17 residues. Per germline, CDR1 SGHTA and CDR2 FQGTGA. V lost 3 bases and J lost 3, with 20 bases in between. CDR3 nucleotides: TGTGCCAGCAGCTTTGATGGGGGGCGCGATCTGGACACTGAAGCTTTCTTT. Translation gives CASSFDGGRDLDTEAFF.

This sequence joins TRBV5-4 and TRBJ1-1; TRBD1 aligns across 7 bases. V was pared by 0 bases and J by 1 base, with 9 bases of the junction left unmatched. The CDR3 covers 17 residues. Germline CDR1 is SGHNT and CDR2 is YYREEE (reference sequence). The CDR3 DNA sequence: TGTGCCAGCAGCTTGGGGGGACAGCCATGGGGGAACACTGAAGCTTTCTTT. It encodes CASSLGGQPWGNTEAFF.

The chain recombines TRBV11-2 with TRBJ2-7; 9 positions match TRBD2. Trimming took 5 bases from V and 5 from J; bases not matched to a gene: 7. The germline V gene has CDR1 SGHAT and CDR2 FQNNGV. The CDR3 length is 14 residues. This chain's CDR3 is CASSPYSGGHEQYF. The CDR3 DNA follows: TGTGCCAGCAGCCCCTATAGCGGGGGCCACGAGCAGTACTTC.

The chain combines TRBV6-4 with TRBJ1-2, with D unclear. This CDR3 is built from 14 residues. Germline V CDR1 and CDR2: MRHNA, SNTAGT. Trimming removed 6 bases from V and 2 bases from J, with 13 bases in between. The CDR3 loop is CASSAGSANYGYTF. CDR3 sequence (DNA): TGTGCCAGCAGCGCGGGGAGTGCGAACTATGGCTACACCTTC.

The chain has TRBV5-1 and TRBJ2-5; no clear D. The CDR3 has 19 residues. CDR1 is SGHRS and CDR2 is YFSETQ in the germline V gene. V gave up 2 bases and J gave up 0 bases, with 23 bases separating them. In DNA, the CDR3 is TGCGCCAGCAGCTTATATCCCTCTTTCGACGGCCGTAACCAAGAGACCCAGTACTTC. Protein: CASSLYPSFDGRNQETQYF.

The chain carries TRBV3-1 (or the pseudogene TRBV3-2) and TRBJ2-7; 9 bases align to TRBD2. This CDR3 comprises 15 residues. V gave up 4 bases and J gave up 3 bases; unmatched junction bases: 7. Looked up from germline, CDR1 is LGHDT and CDR2 is YNNKEL (reference sequence). CDR3 loop: CASSPSISGGYEQYF. CDR3 bases: TGTGCCAGCAGCCCCTCAATTAGCGGGGGCTACGAGCAGTACTTC.

For the CDR3, the DNA is TGTGCCAGCAGTTACTCGACTGGGGTACGGAACTATGGCTACACCTTC. Translating gives CASSYSTGVRNYGYTF. The chain combines TRBV6-5 with TRBJ1-2; D gene unclear. The germline V and J ends were trimmed by 0 bases and 2 bases, with 13 bases remaining between them. The germline V gene has CDR1 MNHEY and CDR2 SVGAGI. This CDR3 has 16 residues.

In DNA form, the CDR3 reads TGTGCCAGCAGTTCCCAGCGGACTACTGAAGCTTTCTTT. Amino acid sequence: CASSSQRTTEAFF. V usage is TRBV6-5 and J usage is TRBJ1-1; no clear D. Trimming removed 4 bases from V and 5 bases from J, with 11 bases in between. The CDR3 covers 13 residues. Germline-derived CDR1 and CDR2 are MNHEY and SVGAGI.

The V and J genes are TRBV7-2 and TRBJ2-2; no definite D call. Trimming took 1 base from V and 1 from J, leaving 10 bases between them. Germline assignment: CDR1 SGHTA and CDR2 FQGNSA. This CDR3 has 16 residues. Written as DNA, the CDR3 is TGTGCCAGCAGCTTAGGGGTTCCCAAGAACACCGGGGAGCTGTTTTTT. It specifies CASSLGVPKNTGELFF.

The genes are TRBV4-2 and TRBJ1-3; a weak D match, TRBD1 (5 bases). This CDR3 is 18 amino acids long. Germline V gene sequence: CDR1 LGHNA, CDR2 YNFKEQ. V lost 4 bases and J 0 bases, leaving 19 bases between the germline ends. The CDR3 loop is CASSPGSRGTISGNTIYF. CDR3 in DNA: TGTGCCAGCAGCCCCGGATCCCGGGGGACTATCTCTGGAAACACCATATATTTT.

The chain uses TRBV7-3 and TRBJ1-1, with D unresolved. Germline assignment: CDR1 SGHTA and CDR2 FQGTGA. The germline V and J ends were trimmed by 5 bases and 1 base, with 11 bases remaining between them. The CDR3 length is 14 residues. Here the CDR3 DNA reads TGTGCCAGCAGCCCCCACTCCAGGAACACTGAAGCTTTCTTT. The encoded protein is CASSPHSRNTEAFF.

The sample holds a few counts of this clone. The chain employs TRBV5-1 and TRBJ2-3; possibly TRBD2 for D (6 bases). The CDR3 totals 15 residues. Trimming took 0 bases from V and 4 from J, leaving 12 bases between them. Germline CDR1 reads SGHRS; CDR2 reads YFSETQ. CDR3 loop: CASSLVLALADTQYF. For the CDR3, the DNA is TGCGCCAGCAGCTTGGTTCTAGCGTTAGCAGATACGCAGTATTTT.

The genes are TRBV7-2 and TRBJ1-2; D is perhaps TRBD1 (5 bases). CDR3 length: 15 residues. The germline V gene has CDR1 SGHTA and CDR2 FQGNSA. V lost 1 base and J 2 bases, leaving 11 bases between the germline ends. In DNA form, the CDR3 reads TGTGCCAGCAGCTTAGGGGTAGGGACCAACTATGGCTACACCTTC. Translating it yields CASSLGVGTNYGYTF.

This chain uses TRBV3-1 (or the pseudogene TRBV3-2) with TRBJ1-5, with D perhaps TRBD1 (6 bases). This CDR3 has 15 amino acids. The ends were cut back, 2 bases at V and 0 bases at J, with 8 bases in the middle. Per the germline V gene, CDR1 is LGHDT and CDR2 is YNNKEL (reference sequence). This CDR3 reads CASSQRGGSNQPQHF. As DNA, the CDR3 is TGTGCCAGCAGCCAAAGAGGGGGTAGCAATCAGCCCCAGCATTTT.

This sequence joins TRBV27 and TRBJ1-2; D unclear. Germline V gene lookup returns CDR1 MNHEY and CDR2 SMNVEV (reference sequence). This CDR3 has 14 residues. Trimming removed 6 bases from V and 4 bases from J, with 15 bases in between. The CDR3 nucleotides read TGTGCCAGCAGGCGGTCAGCTCTCGGCTATGGCTACACCTTC. This encodes CASRRSALGYGYTF.

This CDR3 is CASSPTAASYNEQFF. The CDR3 DNA reads as TGTGCCAGCAGTCCAACGGCCGCCTCCTACAATGAGCAGTTCTTC. The gene calls are TRBV3-1 (or the pseudogene TRBV3-2) and TRBJ2-1; D uncertain. Trimming pared 6 bases from V and 0 bases from J, leaving 12 bases between. The CDR3 covers 15 residues. Germline CDR1 and CDR2: LGHDT and YNNKEL (reference sequence).

CDR3 in amino acids: CASSQQGTDEKLFF. In DNA, the CDR3 is TGTGCCAGCAGCCAACAGGGGACGGATGAAAAACTGTTTTTT. The chain employs TRBV4-2 and TRBJ1-4; perhaps TRBD1 as D (6 bases). The germline gives CDR1 LGHNA, CDR2 YNFKEQ. The ends were cut back, 2 bases at V and 6 bases at J, with 10 bases in the middle. The CDR3 is made up of 14 amino acids.

This rearrangement joins TRBV6-5 to TRBJ2-1; a weak D match, TRBD1 (6 bases). V was shortened by 6 bases and J by 10 bases, with 19 bases between the two germline ends. In germline, CDR1 is MNHEY, CDR2 SVGAGI. This CDR3 has 14 amino acids. As DNA, the CDR3 is TGTGCCAGCAGCCACCTTTCCACAGGGACAGAGCAGTTCTTC. Translating gives CASSHLSTGTEQFF.